Here is one T cell receptor (beta chain) with its context. The sample originates from a study of blood T cell repertoires in COVID-19. Background on the study: Sites across the United States, Italy and Spain contributed samples from acute and convalescent COVID-19.

Exposed enrollees encountered a COVID-19 case at some point within 2 weeks before study entry. The V gene's germline CDR1 is SGHNT and CDR2 YYREEE (reference sequence). Trimming pared 3 bases from V and 7 bases from J, leaving 17 bases between. The CDR3 length is 14 residues. Under the authors' procedure: Reference gene primers were amplified, and this amplification served to estimate nucleated cell counts. Assay: immunoSEQ multiplex PCR; the TCRdb copy retains only in-frame clones and omits some. That table supplies the V and J calls and clone size; D and trimming were determined from the DNA. The table lists about 220,000 clones, under 90% of them singletons.

The J gene is TRBJ2-7, the V gene TRBV5-4, with a weak D call TRBD2 (5 bases). The sequencing input was PBMCs or T cells enriched from blood (not recorded which). The receptor was isolated from a woman between 50 and 59 years old who had been exposed to COVID-19. The CDR3 protein is CASSSYLTRGEQYF. CDR3 nucleotide sequence: TGTGCCAGCAGCTCCTACCTGACACGAGGGGAGCAGTACTTC.